Here is one TCR beta chain with its context. The antigen is undetermined. This entry comes from a study of cytomegalovirus exposure and HLA in healthy donors. Regarding the study as a whole: A later analysis associated 15,000 to 20,000 TCR beta sequences with HLA alleles at a 0.05 false discovery rate. TCR beta chains numbering some 160 were designated cytomegalovirus-associated.

In germline, CDR1 is MGHRA, CDR2 YSYEKL. V trimming: 0 bases; J trimming: 10 bases; junction bases outside the gene matches: 9. The CDR3 is made up of 16 amino acids. The PCR made use of 60 Vbeta and 13 Jbeta primers. This table comes from immunoSEQ multiplex PCR, and its TCRdb copy is limited to in-frame clones, with some not included. This sample has 150,000 to 200,000 clones, with 70% to 85% found just once. The receptor comes from a man aged 18 to 29 in good health and CMV-seronegative. Material for sequencing was PBMCs. The chain employs TRBV4-1 and TRBJ2-1; 10 positions agree with TRBD1. The CDR3 spells CASSQEPGTGAREQFF. As DNA, the CDR3 is TGCGCCAGCAGCCAAGAACCCGGGACAGGGGCACGGGAGCAGTTCTTC.